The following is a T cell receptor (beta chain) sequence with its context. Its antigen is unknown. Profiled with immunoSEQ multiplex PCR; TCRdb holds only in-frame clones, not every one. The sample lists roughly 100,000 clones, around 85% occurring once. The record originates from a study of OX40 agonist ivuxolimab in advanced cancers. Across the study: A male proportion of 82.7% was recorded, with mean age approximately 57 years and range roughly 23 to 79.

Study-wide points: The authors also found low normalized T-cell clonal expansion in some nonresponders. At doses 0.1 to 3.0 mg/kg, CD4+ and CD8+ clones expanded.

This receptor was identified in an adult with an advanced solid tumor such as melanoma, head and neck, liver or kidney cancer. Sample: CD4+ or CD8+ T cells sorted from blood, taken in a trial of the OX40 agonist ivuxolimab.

The CDR3 loop reads CASSLRGVDYEQYF. The CDR3 DNA is TGTGCCAGCAGCTTGAGGGGTGTAGACTACGAGCAGTACTTC. V gene TRBV5-5 combines with J gene TRBJ2-7; a weak D match, TRBD1 (5 bases). V was cut by 1 base and J by 3 bases, with 11 bases left in between. Germline V gives CDR1 SGHKS, CDR2 YYEKEE (reference sequence). This CDR3 region has 14 residues.